What follows is one T cell receptor beta chain and its context. It lacks a known antigen. Base quality data are lacking; no much larger clone is found one base away. This entry comes from a study of cytomegalovirus exposure and HLA in healthy donors (TCRdb year 2017). For the wider study: In an earlier analysis of several hundred of the donors, 276 Gb of sequence data and 120 million or so unique TCR beta sequences from 150 million to 200 million T cells were reported. About 330 gigabases of sequencing data and approximately 91 million unique TCR sequences made up an early release that covered several hundred HLA-typed donors. Of the 398 genotyped donors, roughly 76% were placed in the genetic ancestry cluster associated with self-reported Caucasian donors. The study aimed to test whether signatures of past pathogen exposure could be identified by cataloging public T cell receptors. The study profiled the T cell repertoires of about 640 subjects by immunosequencing and related them to cytomegalovirus serostatus. A separate validation cohort of about 110 different subjects was used in addition to the approximately 670-subject first cohort. To predict cytomegalovirus infection status, the study combined high-throughput TCR immunosequencing, statistical association of individual TCRs with disease status, and machine learning. A later analysis re-examined previously published TCR beta repertoires from more than 550 donors and added high-resolution HLA genotyping to investigate patterns of TCR occurrence. Rather than drawing on any new phenotypic data, the later analysis identified candidate immune exposures from TCR beta sequences and the way those sequences occurred across donors. In an earlier analysis of several hundred of the donors, high-throughput TCR beta sequencing was used to judge whether each TCR beta V gene segment behaved as functional or pseudogenic. Donor age, sex, ethnicity and CMV serostatus were compiled together with the repertoire data. A later genetic analysis took genome-wide SNP genotypes for about 55% of the roughly 670 donors and used that subset as a discovery cohort. Every discovery cohort repertoire had been produced on one sequencing platform. Class I and class II HLA loci were covered by the typing at four-digit resolution. The number of donors typed differed by locus, with about 620-630 for A, B, C, DRB1 and DQB1, more than 500 for DQA1, under 610 for DPA1, and some 440 for DPB1. Roughly 5 DR-DQ haplotypes were handled as single units for association and clustering, since linkage in the cohort was strong. On average, around 240,000 unique TCR beta nucleotide sequences were sequenced per donor among a few hundred genotyped donors of the cohort, with 15% to 20% of those sequences being non-productive.

On the study overall, not on this receptor specifically: In a later analysis, TCR association rates were found to vary across HLA loci, with the most associated TCRs seen for DRB1 alleles and the fewest for HLA-C alleles. While some public TCRs were present in many individuals, most TCR sequences turned up only very rarely across donors. Compared with equally common non-associated chains, HLA-associated TCR beta chains in a later analysis were more clonally expanded and had lower generation probabilities. The classifier was reported to diagnose cytomegalovirus status with high specificity and sensitivity in both the original and validation cohorts. A group of highly shared sequence variants was considered likely to be a technical artifact of the sequencing pipeline. The only immune exposure information available for the cohort was CMV serostatus. Because HLA typing was missing for some donors at each locus, association tests included only the typed subset. According to a later analysis, parvovirus B19, influenza, CMV and Epstein-Barr virus appeared linked to several top co-occurrence clusters. Correlated functional status among segregating V segments might reflect linkage disequilibrium, but an unknown experimental factor could not be ruled out. V-gene and J-gene trimming of TCR beta chains was associated with a missense DCLRE1C variant in a later genetic analysis, and the association was replicated in an independent cohort. In an earlier analysis of around 500 of the donors, most TCR beta V segments appeared in productive rearrangements about 87% or about 30% of the time, broadly matching IMGT annotations. Specific HLA alleles were associated with 16,951 TCR beta sequences at a false discovery rate of 0.05 in a later analysis. According to the authors, the approach could potentially be generalized to other disease states and immunological phenotypes. When HLA alleles, especially DR and DQ, strongly co-occurred, TCR associations were difficult to assign to individual alleles. Because counts were too low, roughly 18 rarely observed V segments, including chromosome 9 orphons, were left out of the earlier analysis of 500 to 750 of the donors. According to a later analysis, most CMV-associated TCR beta chains appeared to be HLA-restricted, and the HLA associations seemed to be driven largely by CMV exposure. In a later genetic analysis, fewer N-insertions in productive TCRs were reported among donors in an Asian-associated ancestry cluster than the approximately 630-donor mean. A total of 164 TCR beta chains were listed by the study as associated with cytomegalovirus. In vitro tests confirmed that three of the cytomegalovirus-associated TCR beta chains recognize cytomegalovirus antigens. A further reported finding was that TCR beta sequences accurately predicted the HLA-A and HLA-B alleles for most subjects in the first cohort. Only TCR beta chains were sequenced in this cohort, and the absence of alpha or paired-chain data limited detectable features. Roughly uniform sequencing depth across donors was assumed in presence/absence analyses, although this assumption may not hold.

The cohort comprised 670 or so healthy bone marrow donors. At the time of sampling, all cohort members were nominally healthy, though unrecorded immune exposures were likely present. The donor tested CMV seropositive, placing the donor among the 310 or so seropositive members of the cohort. Each donor provided a peripheral blood sample, and peripheral blood mononuclear cells were used for TCR beta sequencing. The Qiagen DNeasy Blood Extraction Kit was used to extract genomic DNA from the blood cell samples. Library preparation employed the immunoSEQ multiplex PCR assay. For the multiplex PCR, a mixture combining 60 forward primers for TCR Vbeta segments and 13 reverse primers for TCR Jbeta segments was used. Amplification of the CDR3 region of rearranged TCR beta genes was performed with a multiplex PCR assay on genomic DNA. On the Illumina HiSeq System, the amplified TCR beta libraries were sequenced as 87-base-pair reads. As for how the authors treated the data: Across the roughly 600 repertoires, a later analysis counted tens of millions of unique TCR beta chains, some 11 million of which were shared by at least two donors. A nearest-neighbor algorithm error-corrected the raw reads and collapsed the reads into unique sequences, merging closely related sequences to remove PCR and sequencing errors. CDR3 sequences were aligned to IMGT reference sequences to assign V, D and J gene segments. For a sequence to be retained, a match of at least six nucleotides was required to both a V gene segment and a J gene segment. Rearrangements were classified as productive when the CDR3 lacked stop codons and remained in frame with V and J, and all other rearrangements were classified as non-productive. CDR3 was defined according to IMGT convention as the region running from the second conserved V-encoded cysteine to the conserved J-encoded phenylalanine. In an earlier analysis of around 640 of the donors, sequences lacking an unambiguous match to a single V gene segment were excluded. In an earlier analysis of 587 of the donors, a V segment was called functional when productive rearrangements were above 56.7%, and segregating when the standard deviation between donors exceeded 5%. A statistical classification framework was developed to diagnose cytomegalovirus status using the catalog of TCR beta chain sequences. V and J gene assignment, in a later analysis, came from comparing TCR nucleotide sequences with IMGT/GENE-DB human TR gene sequences. The TCRdist pipeline was used in a later analysis to assign CDR3 sequences and most-parsimonious VDJ recombination scenarios. A later analysis defined each TCR beta chain by its CDR3 amino acid sequence plus V-gene family, and excluded reads lacking a unique V-gene family. To address suspected cross-contamination and a sequencing artifact, a later analysis removed 592 highly shared, low-generation-probability nucleotide sequences. For each public chain, a later analysis derived a clonal expansion index from normalized ranks of inferred template counts within each repertoire. Generation probabilities in a later analysis came from a VDJ recombination model fitted to out-of-frame rearrangements, and those results were checked against IGoR. In a later analysis, hypergeometric tests were used to score TCR-TCR, TCR-HLA and TCR-CMV co-occurrence, with a repertoire-size bias correction applied to TCR pairs. A later analysis estimated false discovery rates by permuting HLA or CMV assignments 20 times. A later analysis grouped co-occurring TCRs with DBSCAN, adding TCRdist sequence similarity when clustering within HLA-allele-positive subsets. Repertoires with fewer than 30,000 or more than 120,000 public chains were left out of co-occurrence clustering, as were about 5 repertoires with anomalous nucleotide sharing. This immuneACCESS table, as held by TCRdb, lists in-frame sequences with V and J called but not all clones. Of the missing ones, under half trace to an unresolved V gene in checked studies; the others have no known cause. The V and J calls and clone size were taken over from that table, and D and trimming were inferred from the DNA. In this sample the table shows around 150,000 clones, around 68% of which occur a single time. 2.8% of the sample is held by the ten biggest clonotypes.

This receptor was identified in a woman aged 40 to 50 in good health and CMV-seropositive. The sequenced material came from PBMCs.

The CDR3 is CASSLRGRLGNQPQHF. Read as DNA, the sequence is TGTGCCAGCAGTTTAAGGGGCAGGTTGGGCAATCAGCCCCAGCATTTT. The chain is encoded by TRBV28 joined to TRBJ1-5, with TRBD1 perhaps the D gene, on 5 matching bases. As encoded in the germline V gene, CDR1 is MDHEN while CDR2 is SYDVKM. The junction carries 13 bases between V and J, which are trimmed by 2 bases and 2 bases respectively. There are 16 amino acids in the CDR3, from cysteine to phenylalanine inclusive. Left in the record is the CDR3 DNA by itself, 48 bases read in frame from the first base.